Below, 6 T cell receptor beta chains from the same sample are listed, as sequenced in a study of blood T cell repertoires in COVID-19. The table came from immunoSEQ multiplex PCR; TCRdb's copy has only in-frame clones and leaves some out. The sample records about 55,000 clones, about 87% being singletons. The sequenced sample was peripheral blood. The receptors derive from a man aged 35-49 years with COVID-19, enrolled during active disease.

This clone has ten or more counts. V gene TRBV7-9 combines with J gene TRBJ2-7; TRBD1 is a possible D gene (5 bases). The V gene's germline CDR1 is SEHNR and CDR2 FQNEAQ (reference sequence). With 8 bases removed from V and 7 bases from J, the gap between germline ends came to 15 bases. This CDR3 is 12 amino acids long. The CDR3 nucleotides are TGTGCCAGCCGCTCACATAAGGGGGAGCAGTACTTC. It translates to CASRSHKGEQYF.

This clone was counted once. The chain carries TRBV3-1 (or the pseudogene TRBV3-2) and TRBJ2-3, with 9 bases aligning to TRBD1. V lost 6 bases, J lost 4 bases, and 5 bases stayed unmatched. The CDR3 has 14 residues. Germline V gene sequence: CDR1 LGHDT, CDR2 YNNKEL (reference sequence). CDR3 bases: TGTGCCAGCAGAGACAGGGGGATTTCAGATACGCAGTATTTT. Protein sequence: CASRDRGISDTQYF.

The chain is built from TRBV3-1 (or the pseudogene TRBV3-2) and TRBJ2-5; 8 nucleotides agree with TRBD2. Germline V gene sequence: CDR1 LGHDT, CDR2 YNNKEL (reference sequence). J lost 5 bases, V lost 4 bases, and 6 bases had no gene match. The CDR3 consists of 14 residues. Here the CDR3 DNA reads TGTGCCAGCAGCCTCGGACTAGCAGTGGAGACCCAGTACTTC. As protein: CASSLGLAVETQYF.

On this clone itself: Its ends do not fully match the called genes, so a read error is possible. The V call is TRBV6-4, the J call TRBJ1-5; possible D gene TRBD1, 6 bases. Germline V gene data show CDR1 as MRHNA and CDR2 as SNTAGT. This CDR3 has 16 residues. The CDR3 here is CVSYPRGGIGNQPQHF. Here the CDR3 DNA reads TGTGTCAGCTATCCGAGGGGGGGCATCGGCAATCAGCCCCAGCATTTT.

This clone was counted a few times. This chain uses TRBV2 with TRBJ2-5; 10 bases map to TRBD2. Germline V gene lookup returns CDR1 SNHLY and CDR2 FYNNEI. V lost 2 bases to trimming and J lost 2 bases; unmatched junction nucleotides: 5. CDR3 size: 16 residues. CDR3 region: CASSETGLAVQETQYF. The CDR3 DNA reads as TGTGCCAGCAGTGAAACTGGACTAGCGGTACAAGAGACCCAGTACTTC.

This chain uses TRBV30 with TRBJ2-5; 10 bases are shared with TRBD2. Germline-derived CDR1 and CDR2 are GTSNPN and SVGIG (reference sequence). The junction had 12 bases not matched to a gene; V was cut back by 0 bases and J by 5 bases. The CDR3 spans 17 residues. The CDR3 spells CAWSVWRKRGGLETQYF. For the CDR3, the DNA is TGTGCCTGGAGTGTTTGGCGCAAGCGGGGGGGCCTGGAGACCCAGTACTTC.